This entry lists 18 T cell receptor beta chains sequenced from one sample in a study of blood T cell repertoires in COVID-19. Clones were sequenced by immunoSEQ multiplex PCR, and TCRdb holds only the in-frame ones, with some missing. Of 140,000 to 150,000 clones in the sample, around 87% are singletons; the top ten hold 4%. The sample taken for sequencing was PBMCs or T cells enriched from blood (not recorded which). These receptors all come from a woman in her forties who had been exposed to COVID-19.

V gene TRBV5-1 combines with J gene TRBJ1-2, with 8 bases identical to TRBD1. The V gene end was trimmed by 3 bases and the J gene end by 8 bases; junction bases not matched to a gene: 12. Germline CDR1 and CDR2: SGHRS and YFSETQ. The CDR3 is 15 residues long. CDR3 loop: CASSYGTGPKGGYTF. CDR3 DNA sequence: TGCGCCAGCAGCTACGGGACAGGACCCAAGGGGGGCTACACCTTC.

V and J are TRBV11-2 and TRBJ1-2, with a weak D call TRBD1 (5 bases). Trimming left V 5 bases short and J 3 bases short, with 10 bases between. This CDR3 contains 13 residues. Germline CDR1 and CDR2: SGHAT and FQNNGV. For the CDR3, the DNA is TGTGCCAGCAGCATTGACAGAGACTATGGCTACACCTTC. Protein sequence: CASSIDRDYGYTF.

This rearrangement joins TRBV28 to TRBJ2-3; 13 bases agree with TRBD2. This CDR3 has 18 residues. Germline V gene lookup returns CDR1 MDHEN and CDR2 SYDVKM. V trimming: 1 base; J trimming: 1 base; junction bases outside the gene matches: 5. CDR3 sequence (DNA): TGTGCCAGCAGTTTATACGGAACTAGCGGGGGGGGCACAGATACGCAGTATTTT. It encodes CASSLYGTSGGGTDTQYF.

The rearrangement links TRBV29-1 to TRBJ2-5; 12 positions match TRBD2. Germline lookup yields CDR1 SQVTM and CDR2 ANQGSEA. CDR3 length: 14 amino acids. With V trimmed by 6 bases and J by 4 bases, 6 bases remained unmatched. The CDR3: CSVDGTSGRETQYF. The CDR3 DNA is TGCAGCGTCGACGGGACTAGCGGGCGAGAGACCCAGTACTTC. The full variable domain, completed using reference TRBV29-1 and TRBJ2-5, is SAVISQKPSRDICQRGTSLTIQCQVDSQVTMMFWYRQQPGQSLTLIATANQGSEATYESGFVIDKFPISRPNLTFSTLTVSNMSPEDSSIYLCSVDGTSGRETQYFGPGTRLLVL.

This chain connects TRBV2 to TRBJ1-2; D unclear. Trimming shortened V by 3 bases and J by 4 bases, and 12 bases separated the two germline ends. Germline CDR1 and CDR2: SNHLY and FYNNEI. The CDR3 length is 14 residues. The CDR3 sequence: CASSEAERAYGYTF. CDR3 nucleotides: TGTGCCAGCAGTGAGGCAGAGAGGGCCTATGGCTACACCTTC. The full variable domain, with the rest looked up from reference TRBV2 and TRBJ1-2, is EPEVTQTPSHQVTQMGQEVILRCVPISNHLYFYWYRQILGQKVEFLVSFYNNEISEKSEIFDDQFSVERPDGSNFTLKIRSTKLEDSAMYFCASSEAERAYGYTFGSGTRLTVV.

This sequence joins TRBV13 and TRBJ1-5; the D gene is possibly TRBD1 (6 bases). Germline CDR1 reads PRHDT; CDR2 reads FYEKMQ (reference sequence). V was shortened by 0 bases and J by 7 bases, with 10 bases between the two germline ends. This CDR3 spans 14 amino acids. The CDR3 region is CASSLGGGRQPQHF. CDR3 coding DNA: TGTGCCAGCAGCTTAGGAGGGGGACGCCAGCCCCAGCATTTT. Full variable domain (remainder filled in from reference TRBV13 and TRBJ1-5): AAGVIQSPRHLIKEKRETATLKCYPIPRHDTVYWYQQGPGQDPQFLISFYEKMQSDKGSIPDRFSAQQFSDYHSELNMSSLELGDSALYFCASSLGGGRQPQHFGDGTRLSIL.

The chain combines TRBV2 with TRBJ2-6; 9 nucleotides match TRBD2. After removal of 8 bases from V and 0 bases from J, the junction contained 14 bases not matched to a gene. Germline lookup yields CDR1 SNHLY and CDR2 FYNNEI. CDR3 length: 19 amino acids. CDR3 protein: CASCLAGGQKGSGANVLTF. The CDR3 DNA reads TGTGCCAGCTGTCTTGCGGGGGGGCAGAAGGGCTCTGGGGCCAACGTCCTGACTTTC.

This rearrangement joins TRBV9 to TRBJ2-1, with TRBD2 matching 11 bases. This CDR3 is built from 17 residues. Trimming cost V 4 bases and J 2 bases; bases outside gene matches: 8. Germline V gives CDR1 SGDLS, CDR2 YYNGEE. In DNA form, the CDR3 reads TGTGCCAGCAGCCCTGGGACTAGCGGACTCGCCTACAATGAGCAGTTCTTC. Translation gives CASSPGTSGLAYNEQFF. Full variable domain (remainder filled in from reference TRBV9 and TRBJ2-1): DSGVTQTPKHLITATGQRVTLRCSPRSGDLSVYWYQQSLDQGLQFLIQYYNGEERAKGNILERFSAQQFPDLHSELNLSSLELGDSALYFCASSPGTSGLAYNEQFFGPGTRLTVL.

This clone was detected only a few times. This chain joins TRBV28 and TRBJ1-1; TRBD1 matches 9 bases. The CDR3 totals 13 residues. The V segment lost 1 base and the J segment 14 bases; nucleotides outside the gene matches: 8. CDR1 and CDR2 (germline): MDHEN, SYDVKM. CDR3 loop: CASSLSGTGKRFF. The CDR3 DNA follows: TGTGCCAGCAGTTTATCCGGGACAGGGAAACGATTCTTT. Supplemented by reference TRBV28 and TRBJ1-1, the full variable domain reads DVKVTQSSRYLVKRTGEKVFLECVQDMDHENMFWYRQDPGLGLRLIYFSYDVKMKEKGDIPEGYSVSREKKERFSLILESASTNQTSMYLCASSLSGTGKRFFGQGTRLTVV.

About this clone: The same CDR3 is also encoded by other DNA sequences in this sample. This chain links TRBV6-5 with TRBJ1-1, with 8 nucleotides matching TRBD1. Germline CDR1 reads MNHEY; CDR2 reads SVGAGI. The CDR3 extends over 13 amino acids. J was trimmed by 4 bases and V by 6 bases; bases with no gene match: 4. CDR3 DNA sequence: TGTGCCAGCAGAGACAGGGGAAGCACTGAAGCTTTCTTT. This translates into CASRDRGSTEAFF.

The chain combines TRBV4-1 with TRBJ2-1; D ambiguous. The CDR3 is 13 amino acids. Germline loops: CDR1 MGHRA, CDR2 YSYEKL. V was trimmed by 2 bases and J by 8 bases, leaving 10 bases between them. CDR3 loop: CASSQSPFYEQFF. CDR3 bases: TGCGCCAGCAGCCAATCTCCCTTCTATGAGCAGTTCTTC.

The rearrangement joins TRBV6-1 to TRBJ2-3, with D perhaps TRBD2 (6 bases). Trimming stripped 1 base from V and 4 bases from J, with 9 bases between. The CDR3 is made up of 14 amino acids. From germline, CDR1 is MNHNS and CDR2 SASEGT. CDR3 bases: TGTGCCAGCAGTGAAGGCGGGATCCCAGATACGCAGTATTTT. Protein sequence: CASSEGGIPDTQYF.

The gene calls are TRBV25-1 and TRBJ2-7; 7 nucleotides line up with TRBD2. CDR3 size: 13 residues. Germline V CDR1 and CDR2: MGHDK, SYGVNS. V shed 5 bases and J 6 bases; nucleotides not matched to a gene: 7. As DNA, the CDR3 is TGTGCCAGCAGTCGGGCGGGAGAGGTCGAGCAGTACTTC. The encoded protein is CASSRAGEVEQYF.

The J gene is TRBJ2-6, the V gene TRBV5-1, with D possibly TRBD1 on 5 matching bases. The CDR3 runs to 15 residues. Per germline, CDR1 SGHRS and CDR2 YFSETQ. V was trimmed by 5 bases and J by 0 bases, leaving 9 bases between them. The CDR3 DNA sequence: TGCGCCAGCAGGACAGAAATCTCTGGGGCCAACGTCCTGACTTTC. Protein sequence: CASRTEISGANVLTF. The whole variable domain, filled in from reference TRBV5-1 and TRBJ2-6, reads KAGVTQTPRYLIKTRGQQVTLSCSPISGHRSVSWYQQTPGQGLQFLFEYFSETQRNKGNFPGRFSGRQFSNSRSEMNVSTLELGDSALYLCASRTEISGANVLTFGAGSRLTVL.

The chain employs TRBV4-3 and TRBJ2-1; 9 bases fit TRBD2. This CDR3 is built from 16 residues. V dropped 0 bases and J dropped 5; count of bases not matched to a gene: 5. CDR1 LGHNA and CDR2 YSLEER come from the germline V gene. This chain's CDR3 is CASSQDPAGGDNEQFF. DNA of the CDR3: TGCGCCAGCAGCCAAGACCCGGCGGGAGGGGACAATGAGCAGTTCTTC.

V gene TRBV7-9 combines with J gene TRBJ2-7; tentatively, D is TRBD2 (5 bases). Between the trimmed V and J ends, which lost 1 base and 7 bases, there was a span of 14 bases. The CDR3 has 14 amino acids. Germline-derived CDR1 and CDR2 are SEHNR and FQNEAQ (reference sequence). CDR3 residues: CASSLVEGTREQYF. As DNA, the CDR3 is TGTGCCAGCAGCTTAGTCGAGGGAACGAGGGAGCAGTACTTC.

V usage is TRBV3-1 (or the pseudogene TRBV3-2) and J usage is TRBJ2-7, with 8 nucleotides matching TRBD2. This CDR3 has 18 amino acids. Germline CDR1 reads LGHDT; CDR2 reads YNNKEL (reference sequence). Trimming took 4 bases from V and 0 from J; bases not matched to a gene: 14. CDR3 nucleotides: TGTGCCAGCAGCCTGACCCGGGAGGGACCCAAATTCTCCTACGAGCAGTACTTC. It specifies CASSLTREGPKFSYEQYF.

The chain couples TRBV6-2 or TRBV6-3 to TRBJ2-7, with D maybe TRBD2 (5 bases). CDR3 length equals 12 residues. The germline V gene encodes CDR1 MNHEY and CDR2 SVGEGT. The germline V and J ends were trimmed by 4 bases and 4 bases, with 8 bases remaining between them. The CDR3 DNA reads TGTGCCAGCAGTTTAAGGGAGTACGAGCAGTACTTC. This sequence encodes CASSLREYEQYF.